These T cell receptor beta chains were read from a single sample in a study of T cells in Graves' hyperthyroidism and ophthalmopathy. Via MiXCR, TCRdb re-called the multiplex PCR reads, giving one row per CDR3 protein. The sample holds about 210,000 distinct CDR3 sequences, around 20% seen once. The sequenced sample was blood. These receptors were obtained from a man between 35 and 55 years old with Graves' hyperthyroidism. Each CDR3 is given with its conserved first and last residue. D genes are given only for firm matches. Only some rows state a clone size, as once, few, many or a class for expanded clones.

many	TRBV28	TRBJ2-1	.	TGTGCCAGCAGCTCTGGACGACGGGATGAGCAGTTCTTC	CASSSGRRDEQFF
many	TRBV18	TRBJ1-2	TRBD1	TGTGCCAGCTCACCTACGGACAGGATACCTGCTGGCTACACCTTC	CASSPTDRIPAGYTF
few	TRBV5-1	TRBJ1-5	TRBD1	TGCGCCAGCAGCCCTTCGGACAGGGGGCTTCCCTATAGCAATCAGCCCCAGCATTTT	CASSPSDRGLPYSNQPQHF
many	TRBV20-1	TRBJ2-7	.	TGCAGTGCTAGACATACTGGGACACCATCCTACGAGCAGTACTTC	CSARHTGTPSYEQYF
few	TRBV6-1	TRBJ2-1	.	TGTGCCAGCAGTGAACAAGCGCAACTCCTTGAGCAGTTCTTC	CASSEQAQLLEQFF
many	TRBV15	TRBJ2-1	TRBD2	TGTGCCACCAGAGCGAGGCCTAGCGGGGGGGACAATGAGCAGTTCTTC	CATRARPSGGDNEQFF
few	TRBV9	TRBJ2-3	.	TGTGCCAGCACTCCGGGGACCACAGATACGCAGTATTTT	CASTPGTTDTQYF
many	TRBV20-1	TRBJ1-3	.	TGCAGTGCTACCCTGCTTGGGGTTGGAAACACCATATATTTT	CSATLLGVGNTIYF
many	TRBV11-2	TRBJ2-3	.	TGTGCCAGCAGATCAGTGCGGGGTTTTCGCACAGATACGCAGTATTTT	CASRSVRGFRTDTQYF
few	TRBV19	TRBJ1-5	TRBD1	TGTGCCAGTAGTGTCCGGGACAGTCGTCCGCCCCAGCATTTT	CASSVRDSRPPQHF
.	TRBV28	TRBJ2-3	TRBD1	TGTGCCAGCAGACCAGGGACAGGGGTTGGAGATACGCAGTATTTT	CASRPGTGVGDTQYF
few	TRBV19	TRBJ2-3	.	TGTGCCAGTAGTATAGTCGGTCCGGGGCCCACAGATACGCAGTATTTT	CASSIVGPGPTDTQYF
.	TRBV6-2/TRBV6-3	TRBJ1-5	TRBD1	TGTGCCAGCACCAGGACAGGGCCACATCAGCCCCAGCATTTT	CASTRTGPHQPQHF
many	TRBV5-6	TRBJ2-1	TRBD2	TGTGCCAGCAGCGACCCGGGACTAGCGAACAATGAGCAGTTCTTC	CASSDPGLANNEQFF